Here is one T cell receptor beta chain with its context. The antigen remains undetermined. The sample comes from a study of T cell repertoires in cytomegalovirus infection. TCRdb re-called the reads with MiXCR, one entry per CDR3 protein. The table has some 940,000 distinct CDR3 sequences, approximately 31% seen once; the top ten hold roughly an eighth. This receptor was taken from a human donor in good health (CMV status not recorded). Some clones in this sample may be carry-over from other donors' samples. Sequencing was performed on cultured CD8+ T cells from PBMCs, taken from culture after CMV antigen stimulation.

CDR3 amino acids: CATSGRNYEQYV. CDR3 coding DNA: TGTGCCACCTCTGGGCGGAACTACGAGCAGTACGTC. This rearrangement joins TRBV10-3 to TRBJ2-7; D gene unclear. This CDR3 spans 12 amino acids. Between the trimmed V and J ends, which lost 10 bases and 3 bases, there was a span of 13 bases. Germline lookup yields CDR1 ENHRY and CDR2 SYGVKD.